These 3 T cell receptor beta chains were all obtained from the same sample, sequenced in a study of cytomegalovirus exposure and HLA in healthy donors. Primers included in the PCR were 60 Vbeta and 13 Jbeta primers. This table comes from immunoSEQ multiplex PCR, and its TCRdb copy is limited to in-frame clones, with some not included. The sample holds about 200,000 clones; around 85% are singletons and the top ten take 1.5% to 2%. Sequences were obtained from PBMCs. The receptors here all came from a middle-aged man in good health and CMV-seronegative.

The rearrangement joins TRBV7-2 to TRBJ2-5, with TRBD2 matching over 14 bases. The CDR3 covers 17 residues. Germline CDR1 and CDR2: SGHTA and FQGNSA. Trimming took 3 bases from V and 2 from J; bases not matched to a gene: 5. CDR3 loop: CASSLGLAGVPQETQYF. CDR3 DNA: TGTGCCAGCAGCTTGGGACTAGCGGGAGTACCTCAAGAGACCCAGTACTTC.

J is TRBJ1-5 and V is TRBV7-2; 10 bases align to TRBD1. This CDR3 comprises 15 residues. With V trimmed by 3 bases and J by 8 bases, 7 bases remained unmatched. CDR1 is SGHTA and CDR2 is FQGNSA in the germline V gene. The CDR3 DNA reads as TGTGCCAGCAGCTTGGACAGGGGGACCAGCAAGCCCCAGCATTTT. Protein: CASSLDRGTSKPQHF.

This clone appeared a single time. The CDR3 DNA is TGTGCCAGCAGCCCGGCGGGGGGCTACGAGCAGTACTTC. Translated, it gives CASSPAGGYEQYF. The chain links TRBV9 to TRBJ2-7, with 8 bases lining up with TRBD2. Germline CDR1 is SGDLS and CDR2 is YYNGEE. Losses at the gene ends were 4 bases for V and 3 bases for J; bases not matched to a gene: 3. There are 13 residues in the CDR3.